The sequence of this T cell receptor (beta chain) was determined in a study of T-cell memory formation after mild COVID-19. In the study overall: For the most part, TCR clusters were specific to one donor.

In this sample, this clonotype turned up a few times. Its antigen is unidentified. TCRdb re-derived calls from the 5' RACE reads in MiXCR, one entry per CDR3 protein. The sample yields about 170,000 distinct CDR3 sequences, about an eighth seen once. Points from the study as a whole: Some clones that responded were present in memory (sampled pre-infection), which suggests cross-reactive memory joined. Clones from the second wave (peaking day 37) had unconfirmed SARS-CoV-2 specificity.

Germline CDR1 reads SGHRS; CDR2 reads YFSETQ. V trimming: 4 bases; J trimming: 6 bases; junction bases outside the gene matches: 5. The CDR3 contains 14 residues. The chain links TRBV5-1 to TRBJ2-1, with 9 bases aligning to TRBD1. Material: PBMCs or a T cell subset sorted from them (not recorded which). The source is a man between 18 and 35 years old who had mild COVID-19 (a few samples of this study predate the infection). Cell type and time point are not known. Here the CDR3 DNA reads TGCGCCAGCAGCACACAGGGGGCGTCCAATGAGCAGTTCTTC. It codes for CASSTQGASNEQFF.